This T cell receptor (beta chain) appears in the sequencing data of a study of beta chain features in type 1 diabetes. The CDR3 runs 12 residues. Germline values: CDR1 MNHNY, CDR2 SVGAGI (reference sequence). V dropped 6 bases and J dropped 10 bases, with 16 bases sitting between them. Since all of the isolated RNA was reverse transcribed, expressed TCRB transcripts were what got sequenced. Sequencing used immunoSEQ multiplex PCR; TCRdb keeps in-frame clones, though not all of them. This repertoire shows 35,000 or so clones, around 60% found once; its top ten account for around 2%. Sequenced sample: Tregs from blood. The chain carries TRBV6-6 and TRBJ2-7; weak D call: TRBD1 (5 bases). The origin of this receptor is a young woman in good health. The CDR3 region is CASRDTSDLQYF. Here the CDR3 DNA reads TGTGCCAGCAGGGACACGTCTGATTTACAGTACTTC.